These 10 T cell receptor beta chains originate from one sample sequenced in a study of early T cells in non-severe SARS-CoV-2 infection. A single record per CDR3 protein comes from TCRdb applying MiXCR to the 5' RACE reads. Of tens of thousands of distinct CDR3 sequences in the sample, about 4.3% were seen once. The specimen was whole blood. These TCRs come from an adult who was a healthcare worker with PCR-confirmed SARS-CoV-2 infection or an uninfected control (not recorded which).

This clonotype was detected ten times or more. The rearrangement links TRBV30 to TRBJ1-3; D is undetermined. Trimming shortened V by 1 base and J by 3 bases, and 4 bases separated the two germline ends. This CDR3 has 12 residues. CDR1 GTSNPN and CDR2 SVGIG come from the germline V gene (reference sequence). CDR3 bases: TGTGCCTGGAGTGAGGGTGGAAACACCATATATTTT. The encoded protein is CAWSEGGNTIYF.

This clonotype was picked up a small number of times. V usage is TRBV30 and J usage is TRBJ1-5, with D tentatively TRBD1 (6 bases). V was pared by 2 bases and J by 0 bases, with 11 bases between. The germline gives CDR1 GTSNPN, CDR2 SVGIG (reference sequence). CDR3 length: 15 residues. CDR3 residues: CAWSKQGHSNQPQHF. In nucleotides, the CDR3 is TGTGCCTGGAGTAAACAGGGTCATAGCAATCAGCCCCAGCATTTT.

This clonotype was counted many times. The gene calls are TRBV7-2 and TRBJ2-3; D is undetermined. The ends were cut back, 2 bases at V and 0 bases at J, with 6 bases in the middle. The CDR3 runs to 14 residues. CDR1 and CDR2 from the germline V gene are SGHTA and FQGNSA. The CDR3 region has the DNA TGTGCCAGCAGCTTATTCCACAGCACAGATACGCAGTATTTT. As protein: CASSLFHSTDTQYF.

This clonotype was detected many times. The rearrangement uses TRBV5-1 and TRBJ1-6, with D possibly matching TRBD1 (5 bases). Germline V gives CDR1 SGHRS, CDR2 YFSETQ. This CDR3 spans 16 amino acids. Trimming took off 0 bases at V and 7 bases at J, with 14 bases between the two ends. In DNA, the CDR3 is TGCGCCAGCAGCTTGGCCCCAGGGCGCGAAAATTCACCCCTCCACTTT. Translated, it gives CASSLAPGRENSPLHF.

This clonotype was seen at least ten times. This chain uses TRBV20-1 with TRBJ2-7; 8 bases match TRBD1. Unmatched junction bases numbered 11, after V lost 1 base and J lost 0 bases. This CDR3 has 17 residues. Germline-derived CDR1 and CDR2 are DFQATT and SNEGSKA (reference sequence). The CDR3 coding sequence is TGCAGTGCTAGAGGCCTGGGCCGGACAGGGTTCTCCTACGAGCAGTACTTC. The encoded protein is CSARGLGRTGFSYEQYF.

This clonotype was seen ten or more times. The chain uses TRBV7-9 and TRBJ2-5, with D possibly being TRBD1 (5 bases). This CDR3 spans 14 amino acids. Between the trimmed V and J ends, which lost 1 base and 2 bases, there was a span of 8 bases. In germline, CDR1 is SEHNR, CDR2 FQNEAQ (reference sequence). In DNA form, the CDR3 reads TGTGCCAGCAGCTTAGGGACATTGCAAGAGACCCAGTACTTC. Residues: CASSLGTLQETQYF.

There are many counts of this clonotype. The gene calls are TRBV7-2 and TRBJ2-5; D call uncertain. The CDR3 runs 14 residues. V dropped 5 bases and J dropped 3 bases, with 13 bases sitting between them. Germline CDR1 and CDR2: SGHTA and FQGNSA. The CDR3 sequence is CASSIAGGKETQYF. The CDR3 coding sequence is TGTGCCAGCAGCATCGCCGGCGGAAAAGAGACCCAGTACTTC.

This clonotype was detected ten times or more. The chain links TRBV7-9 to TRBJ2-7; TRBD1 matches 8 bases. The CDR3 spans 14 residues. The germline V gene has CDR1 SEHNR and CDR2 FQNEAQ (reference sequence). The V segment lost 3 bases and the J segment 2 bases; nucleotides outside the gene matches: 3. CDR3 residues: CASSFGRGPYEQYF. In nucleotides, the CDR3 is TGTGCCAGCAGCTTCGGCAGGGGGCCCTACGAGCAGTACTTC.

This clonotype was picked up many times. This sequence joins TRBV3-1 and TRBJ2-1, with 7 bases fitting TRBD2. The CDR3 is made up of 15 amino acids. J was trimmed by 6 bases and V by 1 base; bases with no gene match: 6. Germline V gene lookup returns CDR1 LGHDT and CDR2 YNNKEL (reference sequence). The CDR3 nucleotides are TGTGCCAGCAGCCAAGCCCCAGGGAGGGTCAATGAGCAGTTCTTC. It codes for CASSQAPGRVNEQFF.

This clonotype was seen repeatedly, ten times or more. This rearrangement joins TRBV6-1 to TRBJ2-3; D unclear. The CDR3 consists of 14 residues. The V and J ends lost 2 bases and 4 bases respectively, with 10 bases between them. Germline loops: CDR1 MNHNS, CDR2 SASEGT. The CDR3 sequence: CASSEWDLSDTQYF. DNA for the CDR3: TGTGCCAGCAGTGAATGGGATTTGTCAGATACGCAGTATTTT.